This entry is about one T cell receptor beta chain. Its antigen is currently unknown. This sample is part of a study of cytomegalovirus exposure and HLA in healthy donors. Study-level points and caveats: A later examination showed that TCR association rates differed by HLA locus, with DRB1 most and HLA-C fewest. Most observed TCR sequences were rare, whereas some public TCRs were detected in many donors.

The PCR was carried out with 60 Vbeta primers and 13 Jbeta primers. Clones were read by immunoSEQ multiplex PCR, and TCRdb kept only the in-frame ones, dropping some. The sample carries more than 150,000 clones, about 80% recorded once. This TCR was recovered from a woman aged 45-65 years in good health and CMV-seropositive. What was sequenced was PBMCs.

The CDR3 sequence: CASSWTGAGNQPQHF. DNA of the CDR3: TGTGCCAGCAGCTGGACAGGGGCGGGCAATCAGCCCCAGCATTTT. The chain has TRBV7-9 and TRBJ1-5; 9 positions agree with TRBD1. V shed 4 bases and J 2 bases; nucleotides not matched to a gene: 3. The CDR3 runs to 15 residues. CDR1 SEHNR and CDR2 FQNEAQ come from the germline V gene (reference sequence).